A selection of T cell receptor beta chains follows, all from one sample in a study of neurological immune-mediated disorders. Each CDR3 protein is one row after TCRdb ran MiXCR on the 5' RACE reads. Of some 87,000 distinct CDR3 sequences in the sample, over 4.5% were seen once. The sample consisted of PBMCs. The receptor set was obtained from a woman aged 55 to 70 with multiple sclerosis. The CDR3 runs from the conserved cysteine through the conserved F or W. D genes are given only for firm matches. The size of a clone is reported for some rows only, either as once, few or many, or as a class for expanded clones.

>TRBV20-1|many|TRBJ1-2|NA
CSARDDSSNYGYTF
TGCAGTGCTAGAGATGACTCCTCGAACTATGGCTACACCTTC
>TRBV5-1|many|TRBJ2-3|NA
CASSLRGVSTDTQYF
TGCGCCAGCTCCCTACGGGGAGTGAGCACAGATACGCAGTATTTT
>TRBV5-1|many|TRBJ1-3|TRBD1
CASSGGTGSGNTIYF
TGCGCCAGCAGCGGGGGGACAGGGTCTGGAAACACCATATATTTT
>TRBV5-1|many|TRBJ1-2|TRBD1
CASTTGGAGYGYTF
TGCGCCAGTACGACAGGGGGCGCAGGCTATGGCTACACCTTC
>TRBV20-1|many|TRBJ1-1|NA
CSAPGEKNTEAFF
TGCAGTGCTCCGGGCGAGAAAAACACTGAAGCTTTCTTT
>TRBV5-8|NA|TRBJ1-2|NA
CASSFDRSPNYGYTF
TGTGCCAGCAGCTTTGACAGATCCCCTAACTATGGCTACACCTTC
>TRBV14|NA|TRBJ2-5|NA
CASSQVYGQETQYF
TGTGCCAGCAGCCAAGTTTACGGCCAAGAGACCCAGTACTTC
>TRBV3-1|few|TRBJ1-2|NA
CASSQGGYGYTF
TGTGCCAGCAGCCAAGGGGGGTATGGCTACACCTTC
>TRBV6-1|many|TRBJ1-1|TRBD1
CASSIPPGQYMNTEAFF
TGTGCCAGCAGTATACCACCGGGACAGTACATGAACACTGAAGCTTTCTTT
>TRBV15|many|TRBJ1-5|NA
CATSSAGPSRQPQHF
TGTGCCACCAGCAGCGCGGGTCCAAGTCGACAGCCCCAGCATTTT
>TRBV20-1|few|TRBJ1-2|NA
CSAPGRSNYGYTF
TGCAGTGCACCGGGACGGTCAAACTATGGCTACACCTTC
>TRBV4-1|many|TRBJ2-3|TRBD1
CASSHGVGDRGSSSTDTQYF
TGCGCCAGCAGCCATGGGGTGGGTGACAGGGGGTCCTCTAGCACAGATACGCAGTATTTT
>TRBV5-1|medium-sized|TRBJ2-5|TRBD2
CASSLAPSGGQETQYF
TGCGCCAGCAGCTTGGCGCCTAGCGGGGGCCAAGAGACCCAGTACTTC
>TRBV5-1|many|TRBJ2-7|TRBD1
CASSSGQASYEQYF
TGCGCCAGCAGCTCCGGACAGGCCTCCTACGAGCAGTACTTC
>TRBV20-1|many|TRBJ2-3|NA
CSARADEDTQYF
TGCAGTGCTAGGGCTGATGAGGATACGCAGTATTTT
>TRBV24-1|many|TRBJ2-3|NA
CATSDYPTDTQYF
TGTGCCACCAGTGATTACCCCACAGATACGCAGTATTTT
>TRBV5-1|many|TRBJ2-1|TRBD2
CASSLLAGARGEQFF
TGCGCCAGCAGCTTACTAGCGGGGGCCCGCGGTGAGCAGTTCTTC
>TRBV10-3|few|TRBJ2-1|NA
CAISKRADEQFF
TGTGCCATCAGTAAGAGGGCCGATGAGCAGTTCTTC
>TRBV24-1|many|TRBJ2-7|NA
CATSGGSLSYEQYF
TGTGCCACCAGTGGAGGGTCGTTATCCTACGAGCAGTACTTC
>TRBV20-1|many|TRBJ2-1|NA
CSARKPDAGNEQFF
TGCAGTGCTAGAAAGCCGGACGCGGGCAATGAGCAGTTCTTC
>TRBV3-1|many|TRBJ2-1|TRBD2
CASSPSGGAYNEQFF
TGTGCCAGCAGCCCGAGCGGGGGGGCGTACAATGAGCAGTTCTTC
>TRBV20-1|many|TRBJ1-4|NA
CSANAGRTLSYEKLFF
TGCAGTGCTAACGCGGGACGCACCCTTTCCTATGAAAAACTGTTTTTT
>TRBV21-1|many|TRBJ1-1|NA
CASTIPGQGLAKAFF
TGTGCCAGCACAATACCGGGACAGGGGTTAGCCAAAGCTTTCTTT
>TRBV20-1|many|TRBJ2-3|NA
CSAPPQGISTDTQYF
TGCAGTGCTCCCCCGCAGGGCATATCTACAGATACGCAGTATTTT
>TRBV12-3/TRBV12-4|many|TRBJ1-2|NA
CASSLNRVGGYTF
TGTGCCAGCAGCCTAAACAGGGTCGGAGGCTACACCTTC
>TRBV20-1|many|TRBJ1-2|NA
CSARGALYGYTF
TGCAGTGCTCGGGGGGCCCTCTATGGCTACACCTTC
>TRBV10-3|many|TRBJ2-7|NA
CAISVGLDYEQYF
TGTGCCATCAGTGTGGGATTAGACTACGAGCAGTACTTC
>TRBV7-9|many|TRBJ2-7|NA
CASSPVTGIYEQYF
TGTGCCAGCAGCCCGGTCACAGGGATCTACGAGCAGTACTTC
>TRBV6-6|many|TRBJ2-2|TRBD2
CASSMTSADTGELFF
TGTGCCAGCAGTATGACTAGCGCGGACACCGGGGAGCTGTTTTTT
>TRBV5-1|many|TRBJ2-5|NA
CASSLAGDSKKETQYF
TGCGCCAGCAGCTTGGCGGGGGACAGCAAGAAAGAGACCCAGTACTTC
>TRBV10-1|many|TRBJ2-3|NA
CASKEQAASDTQYF
TGCGCCAGCAAGGAACAGGCGGCTTCAGATACGCAGTATTTT
>TRBV5-1|many|TRBJ1-2|NA
CASSGENYGYTF
TGCGCCAGCAGCGGCGAGAACTATGGCTACACCTTC
>TRBV7-2|many|TRBJ2-7|NA
CASSLVSGYEQYF
TGTGCCAGCAGCTTAGTCTCGGGATACGAGCAGTACTTC
>TRBV6-6|many|TRBJ1-2|TRBD1
CASRTPGQGPTDYGYTF
TGTGCCAGCAGAACACCGGGACAGGGGCCCACCGACTATGGCTACACCTTC
>TRBV5-1|many|TRBJ2-1|NA
CASSLGSTGNVNEQFF
TGCGCCAGCAGCTTGGGATCCACGGGTAACGTCAATGAGCAGTTCTTC
>TRBV29-1|many|TRBJ2-5|TRBD2
CSVTSGGRETQYF
TGCAGCGTAACTAGCGGGGGGAGAGAGACCCAGTACTTC
>TRBV5-6|many|TRBJ1-1|TRBD1
CASSIDRGTEAFF
TGTGCCAGCAGCATCGACAGGGGAACTGAAGCTTTCTTT
>TRBV7-6|many|TRBJ2-3|NA
CASSRGGFTDTQYF
TGTGCCAGCAGCAGAGGGGGGTTCACAGATACGCAGTATTTT
>TRBV5-8|many|TRBJ2-3|NA
CASSLGLGRTDTQYF
TGTGCCAGCAGCTTGGGCCTCGGGAGAACAGATACGCAGTATTTT
>TRBV6-5|many|TRBJ1-6|TRBD1
CASRRQGHYNSPLHF
TGTGCCAGCAGGAGACAGGGTCATTATAATTCACCCCTCCACTTT
>TRBV29-1|many|TRBJ2-7|TRBD1
CSVDGGRGRGIYEQYF
TGCAGCGTTGATGGTGGTAGGGGGCGAGGGATCTACGAGCAGTACTTC
>TRBV29-1|many|TRBJ1-2|TRBD1
CSVDRTGGAGGYTF
TGCAGCGTGGACCGGACAGGGGGCGCGGGTGGCTACACCTTC
>TRBV6-4|many|TRBJ1-4|NA
CASSDSGATNEKLFF
TGTGCCAGCAGTGACTCGGGAGCAACTAATGAAAAACTGTTTTTT
>TRBV7-6|many|TRBJ2-3|TRBD2
CASSLDGGITDTQYF
TGTGCCAGCAGCTTAGACGGGGGGATCACAGATACGCAGTATTTT
>TRBV5-1|many|TRBJ1-2|NA
CASSLSGNYGYTF
TGCGCCAGCAGCCTATCCGGGAACTATGGCTACACCTTC
>TRBV5-1|few|TRBJ1-4|NA
CASSPDTTNEKLFF
TGCGCCAGCAGCCCCGACACAACTAATGAAAAACTGTTTTTT
>TRBV5-1|many|TRBJ2-7|TRBD2
CASSLESSGVPYEQYF
TGCGCCAGCAGCTTGGAGTCTAGCGGGGTACCCTACGAGCAGTACTTC
>TRBV3-1|many|TRBJ1-1|NA
CASSSALNTEAFF
TGTGCCAGCAGCTCGGCCCTAAACACTGAAGCTTTCTTT
>TRBV5-1|many|TRBJ2-2|NA
CASSQWDENTGELFF
TGCGCCAGCAGCCAGTGGGACGAGAACACCGGGGAGCTGTTTTTT